Presented here are 18 T cell receptor beta chains from one specimen sequenced in a study of blood T cell repertoires in COVID-19. Assay: immunoSEQ multiplex PCR; the TCRdb copy retains only in-frame clones and omits some. The sample shows about 200,000 clones, approximately 91% of them seen only once. Sequencing input: peripheral blood. Every receptor here comes from a man between 40 and 49 years old with acute or convalescent COVID-19.

This clone has a single count. The chain combines TRBV7-9 with TRBJ2-2; the match to TRBD1 covers 8 bases. The CDR3 runs to 18 residues. The germline V gene has CDR1 SEHNR and CDR2 FQNEAQ (reference sequence). Trimming cost V 4 bases and J 0 bases; bases outside gene matches: 10. The CDR3 nucleotides are TGTGCCAGCAGCTCCACGGACAGGGTAGATCCGAACACCGGGGAGCTGTTTTTT. Its protein product is CASSSTDRVDPNTGELFF.

V is TRBV5-1 and J is TRBJ2-7; D may be TRBD1 (5 bases). V lost 1 base to trimming and J lost 1 base, with 18 bases between them. Germline assignment: CDR1 SGHRS and CDR2 YFSETQ. The CDR3 contains 17 residues. The CDR3, as DNA: TGCGCCAGCAGCTTGTCGAATGGGGCGATGCCTTCCTACGAGCAGTACTTC. Its protein is CASSLSNGAMPSYEQYF.

The chain is built from TRBV4-1 and TRBJ2-3, with D perhaps TRBD2 (5 bases). CDR3 length: 16 residues. Germline V gene lookup returns CDR1 MGHRA and CDR2 YSYEKL. The V end was cut by 5 bases, the J end by 3 bases, with 18 bases between. The CDR3 reads CASSAGVALETDTQYF. The DNA of the CDR3 is TGCGCCAGCAGCGCGGGCGTGGCACTGGAAACAGATACGCAGTATTTT.

The chain is built from TRBV2 and TRBJ2-7; TRBD1 might be the D (5 bases). V gave up 1 base and J gave up 6 bases, with 16 bases separating them. Germline CDR1 is SNHLY and CDR2 is FYNNEI. The CDR3 covers 15 residues. CDR3 region: CASSEEGAPPVEQYF. The DNA of the CDR3 is TGTGCCAGCAGTGAAGAAGGGGCTCCACCCGTCGAGCAGTACTTC.

The sample holds a few counts of this clone. The same CDR3 arises from other DNA sequences in this sample as well. J is TRBJ1-1 and V is TRBV7-9; D is undetermined. The CDR3 is 13 residues long. Germline V gene sequence: CDR1 SEHNR, CDR2 FQNEAQ (reference sequence). Trimming left V 4 bases short and J 2 bases short, with 8 bases between. CDR3 sequence (DNA): TGTGCCAGCAGCTCCCAGTCAAACACTGAAGCTTTCTTT. Residues: CASSSQSNTEAFF. The variable domain in full, with the rest retrieved from reference TRBV7-9 and TRBJ1-1, is DTGVSQNPRHKITKRGQNVTFRCDPISEHNRLYWYRQTLGQGPEFLTYFQNEAQLEKSRLLSDRFSAERPKGSFSTLEIQRTEQGDSAMYLCASSSQSNTEAFFGQGTRLTVV.

The chain couples TRBV18 to TRBJ2-7; D uncertain. The V gene lost 1 base and the J gene lost 3 bases, with 10 bases spanning the gap. Germline values: CDR1 KGHSH, CDR2 LQKENI. This CDR3 is built from 14 residues. The CDR3 loop is CASSPLETFYEQYF. In DNA form, the CDR3 reads TGTGCCAGCTCACCACTCGAAACTTTCTACGAGCAGTACTTC.

The chain links TRBV27 to TRBJ2-1; perhaps TRBD2 as D (6 bases). The V end was cut by 5 bases, the J end by 10 bases, with 12 bases between. There are 12 residues in the CDR3. Germline loops: CDR1 MNHEY, CDR2 SMNVEV (reference sequence). In nucleotides, the CDR3 is TGTGCCAGCAGTACCCAAGCGGGCGAGCAGTTCTTC. This gives the protein CASSTQAGEQFF.

This rearrangement joins TRBV3-1 (or the pseudogene TRBV3-2) to TRBJ2-3, with 13 bases identical to TRBD2. In germline, CDR1 is LGHDT, CDR2 YNNKEL (reference sequence). V shed 4 bases and J 6 bases; nucleotides not matched to a gene: 4. The CDR3 runs 15 residues. CDR3 in DNA: TGTGCCAGCAGCCTCGGACTAGCGGGGGCGGATACGCAGTATTTT. It is translated as CASSLGLAGADTQYF.

The genes are TRBV7-9 and TRBJ2-7, with 7 bases aligning to TRBD1. The CDR3 length is 14 residues. The J segment lost 0 bases and the V segment lost 3 bases, leaving 2 bases of the junction unmatched. In germline, CDR1 is SEHNR, CDR2 FQNEAQ (reference sequence). CDR3 loop: CASSFDRDSYEQYF. DNA for the CDR3: TGTGCCAGCAGCTTTGACAGGGACTCCTACGAGCAGTACTTC.

The chain recombines TRBV7-2 with TRBJ1-6; D is ambiguous. Germline CDR1 is SGHTA and CDR2 is FQGNSA. With 6 bases removed from V and 8 bases from J, the gap between germline ends came to 17 bases. The CDR3 contains 15 residues. CDR3 in amino acids: CASSSPGYFDSPLHF. CDR3 bases: TGTGCCAGCAGTAGTCCGGGTTACTTTGATTCACCCCTCCACTTT.

The genes are TRBV2 and TRBJ2-7; 13 positions match TRBD2. This CDR3 has 16 amino acids. CDR1 is SNHLY and CDR2 is FYNNEI in the germline V gene. Losses at the gene ends were 2 bases for V and 9 bases for J; bases not matched to a gene: 10. CDR3 DNA: TGTGCCAGCAGTGAAAAATGGGGGACTAGCGGGATAAGGCAGTACTTC. Protein product: CASSEKWGTSGIRQYF.

The chain couples TRBV19 to TRBJ2-1, with 13 bases matching TRBD2. The CDR3 length is 21 residues. Germline CDR1 and CDR2: LNHDA and SQIVND (reference sequence). The junction had 26 bases not matched to a gene; V was cut back by 5 bases and J by 10 bases. The CDR3: CASSVDPPGLAGIPSPGEQFF. As DNA, the CDR3 is TGTGCCAGTAGTGTTGACCCACCGGGACTAGCGGGAATCCCCTCCCCCGGCGAGCAGTTCTTC.

This chain's CDR3 is CASSLESLGNTGELFF. CDR3 sequence (DNA): TGTGCCAGCAGCTTAGAATCTCTCGGTAACACCGGGGAGCTGTTTTTT. The chain employs TRBV7-8 and TRBJ2-2; D is ambiguous. Germline V gene sequence: CDR1 SGHVS, CDR2 FQNEAQ. Trimming pared 1 base from V and 2 bases from J, leaving 11 bases between. The CDR3 length is 16 residues.

This chain connects TRBV5-1 to TRBJ2-3; 9 positions agree with TRBD2. Germline lookup yields CDR1 SGHRS and CDR2 YFSETQ. V lost 4 bases, J lost 13 bases, and 13 bases stayed unmatched. The CDR3 has 14 amino acids. CDR3 residues: CASSGGVAGAQEYF. For the CDR3, the DNA is TGCGCCAGCAGCGGAGGGGTAGCGGGGGCGCAGGAGTATTTT.

The chain combines TRBV5-4 with TRBJ1-2, with D possibly matching TRBD1 (5 bases). Germline CDR1 reads SGHNT; CDR2 reads YYREEE (reference sequence). V shed 5 bases and J shed 0 bases, with 11 bases lying between them. This CDR3 region has 14 residues. CDR3 nucleotide sequence: TGTGCCAGCAGACAGGCACGGCCTAACTATGGCTACACCTTC. Its translation is CASRQARPNYGYTF.

This rearrangement joins TRBV21-1 to TRBJ2-7; the D segment call TRBD1 is taken from the table without a DNA check. TRBV21-1 is marked as a pseudogene. The CDR3 covers 15 residues. CDR3 in amino acids: CASSKGQGPSYEQYF. CDR3 in DNA: TGTGCCAGCAGCAAGGGACAGGGCCCCTCCTACGAGCAGTACTTC.

This sequence joins TRBV30 and TRBJ2-7, with TRBD1 identical over 7 bases. The V and J ends lost 1 base and 5 bases, in that order; junction bases with no gene match: 8. Germline-derived CDR1 and CDR2 are GTSNPN and SVGIG (reference sequence). This CDR3 comprises 14 residues. This CDR3 is CAWSGGGSQDEQYF. The DNA of the CDR3 is TGTGCCTGGAGTGGAGGGGGCAGCCAGGACGAGCAGTACTTC.

This clone has a handful of counts. The chain has TRBV5-1 and TRBJ1-1; TRBD1 agrees at 7 bases. In germline, CDR1 is SGHRS, CDR2 YFSETQ. The CDR3 totals 13 residues. V shed 4 bases, J shed 1 base, and the junction held 1 base outside the gene matches. The CDR3, as DNA: TGCGCCAGCAGCAGACAGGGGAACACTGAAGCTTTCTTT. This codes for CASSRQGNTEAFF. Full variable domain (rest looked up from reference TRBV5-1 and TRBJ1-1): KAGVTQTPRYLIKTRGQQVTLSCSPISGHRSVSWYQQTPGQGLQFLFEYFSETQRNKGNFPGRFSGRQFSNSRSEMNVSTLELGDSALYLCASSRQGNTEAFFGQGTRLTVV.